Listed below are T cell receptor beta chains from one sample, sequenced in a study of technical replicates of blood from several donors. TCRdb's copy holds only in-frame clones and misses some; the assay was immunoSEQ multiplex PCR. In the table there are tens of thousands of clones, 94% of which are singletons. Sequenced material: T cells isolated from PBMCs. These receptors all stem from a human donor in good health. CDR3s include the opening cysteine and the closing phenylalanine or tryptophan. The D gene is left open where the match is weak. Expanded clones get a size class; other rows say once, few or many, or leave the size out.

clone size	V gene	J gene	D gene	CDR3 protein	CDR3 DNA
few	TRBV7-6	TRBJ1-6	.	CASSLGAGREYNSPLHF	TGTGCCAGCAGCTTAGGTGCAGGCAGGGAATATAATTCACCCCTCCACTTT
.	TRBV28	TRBJ2-5	TRBD2	CASSFLGGSAKETQYF	TGTGCCAGCAGTTTTCTAGGCGGGAGCGCTAAAGAGACCCAGTACTTC
.	TRBV4-1	TRBJ1-2	TRBD1	CASSPSRGQAPYGYTF	TGCGCCAGCAGCCCGTCAAGGGGACAGGCCCCCTATGGCTACACCTTC
.	TRBV28	TRBJ2-5	.	CASSPPDGTQYF	TGTGCCAGCAGTCCCCCAGATGGGACCCAGTACTTC
.	TRBV5-1	TRBJ2-2	.	CASSFNRGSDTGELFF	TGCGCCAGCAGCTTCAACCGGGGTTCTGACACCGGGGAGCTGTTTTTT
.	TRBV6-1	TRBJ1-5	TRBD1	CASSDYGRGPQPQHF	TGTGCCAGCAGTGATTACGGCAGGGGGCCCCAGCCCCAGCATTTT
.	TRBV4-1	TRBJ2-3	TRBD2	CASSQDGLAGTSTDTQYF	TGCGCCAGCAGCCAAGACGGACTAGCGGGGACTAGCACAGATACGCAGTATTTT
.	TRBV6-5	TRBJ2-1	.	CASSHFDSYNEQFF	TGTGCCAGCAGCCACTTCGACTCATACAATGAGCAGTTCTTC
.	TRBV5-1	TRBJ2-3	.	CASSYGLTSTDTQYF	TGCGCCAGCAGCTACGGACTGACTAGCACAGATACGCAGTATTTT
few	TRBV7-9	TRBJ1-2	TRBD1	CASSSGQVYGYTF	TGTGCCAGCAGCTCTGGACAGGTCTATGGCTACACCTTC
.	TRBV10-3	TRBJ1-2	.	CAISDSLYGYTF	TGTGCCATCAGCGACAGCCTCTATGGCTACACCTTC
once	TRBV11-2	TRBJ2-1	TRBD2	CASSSGKASYNEQFF	TGTGCCAGCAGTAGCGGGAAGGCCTCCTACAATGAGCAGTTCTTC